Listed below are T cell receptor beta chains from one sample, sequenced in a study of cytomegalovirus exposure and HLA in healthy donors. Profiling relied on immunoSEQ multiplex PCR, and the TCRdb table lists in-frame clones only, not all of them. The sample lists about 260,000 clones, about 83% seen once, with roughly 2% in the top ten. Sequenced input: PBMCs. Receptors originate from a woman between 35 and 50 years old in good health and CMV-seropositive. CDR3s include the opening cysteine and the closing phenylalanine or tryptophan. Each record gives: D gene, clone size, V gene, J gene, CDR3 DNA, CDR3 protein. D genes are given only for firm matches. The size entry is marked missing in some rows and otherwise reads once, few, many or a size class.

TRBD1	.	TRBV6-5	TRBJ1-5	TGTGCCAGCAGTTACTCCTACGGACAGGGGGCACAGCCCCAGCATTTT	CASSYSYGQGAQPQHF
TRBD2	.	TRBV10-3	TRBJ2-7	TGTGCCATCAGTGACGGGGGGTCCTACGAGCAGTACTTC	CAISDGGSYEQYF
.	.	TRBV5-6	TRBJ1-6	TGTGCCAGCAGTTACGGGGATAGCGGTTCACCCCTCCACTTT	CASSYGDSGSPLHF
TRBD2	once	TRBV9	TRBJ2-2	TGTGCCAGCAGCGTAGCCGGGAGGGCCTCCACCGGGGAGCTGTTTTTT	CASSVAGRASTGELFF
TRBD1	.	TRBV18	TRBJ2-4	TGTGCCAGCTCACCGGTTGGCGGACAGGGAAACATTCAGTACTTC	CASSPVGGQGNIQYF
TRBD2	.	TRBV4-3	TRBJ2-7	TGCGCCAGCAGCCAAGATCTGTTACTAGCGGGAGGGAGGTACGAGCAGTACTTC	CASSQDLLLAGGRYEQYF
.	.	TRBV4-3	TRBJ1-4	TGCGCCAGCAGCCGTCTATATGGCAGGGCCGGAACTAATGAAAAACTGTTTTTT	CASSRLYGRAGTNEKLFF
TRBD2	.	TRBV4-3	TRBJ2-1	TGCGCCAGCAGCTCAGGGCTTTATAGCGGGATTCATGAGCAGTTCTTC	CASSSGLYSGIHEQFF
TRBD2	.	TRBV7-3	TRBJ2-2	TGTGCCAGCAGCTTAACTAGCGGGAGTGGGACCGGGGAGCTGTTTTTT	CASSLTSGSGTGELFF
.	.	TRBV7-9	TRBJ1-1	TGTTCCAGCAGCTCGCAGGATCCCACTGAAGCTTTCTTT	CSSSSQDPTEAFF
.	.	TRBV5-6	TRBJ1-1	TGTGCCAGCGCATCGACCGGGGGGCCGGTGAACACTGAAGCTTTCTTT	CASASTGGPVNTEAFF
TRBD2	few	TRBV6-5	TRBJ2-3	TGTGCCAGCATGGCTAGCGGAGCCACAGATACGCAGTATTTT	CASMASGATDTQYF
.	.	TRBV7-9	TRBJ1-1	TGTGCCAGCAGCTTACGAGGGGGGGGGCATTGGGACACTGAAGCTTTCTTT	CASSLRGGGHWDTEAFF
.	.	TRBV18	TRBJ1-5	TGTGCCAGCTCACCGATCCAGGGGAATCAGCCCCAGCATTTT	CASSPIQGNQPQHF
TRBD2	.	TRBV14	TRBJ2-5	TGTGCCAGCAGCCAAGATCGGGGGGGCACAGTGACCCAGTACTTC	CASSQDRGGTVTQYF
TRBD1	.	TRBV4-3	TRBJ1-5	TGCGCCAGCAGCCGCACAGGGGGTTATAGCAATCAGCCCCAGCATTTT	CASSRTGGYSNQPQHF
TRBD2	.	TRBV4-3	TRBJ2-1	TGCGCCAGCAGCCAAGGAGTAGGGACTAGCGGGCCTTACAATGAGCAGTTCTTC	CASSQGVGTSGPYNEQFF
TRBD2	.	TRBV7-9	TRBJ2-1	TGTGCCAGCAGCGGACGGACTAGCGGGGGGGACCTTTACAATGAGCAGTTCTTC	CASSGRTSGGDLYNEQFF
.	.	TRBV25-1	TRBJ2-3	TGTGCCAGCAGTGATGCAGGCAGCACAGATACGCAGTATTTT	CASSDAGSTDTQYF
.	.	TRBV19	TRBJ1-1	TGTGCCAGTAGTATAGATTGGCAGAACACTGAAGCTTTCTTT	CASSIDWQNTEAFF
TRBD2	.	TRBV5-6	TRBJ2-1	TGTGCCAGCAGCTTTTGGGCTAGCGGGTCTTACAATGAGCAGTTCTTC	CASSFWASGSYNEQFF
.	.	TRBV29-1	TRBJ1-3	TGCAGCGTTGCTAGTCACTCTGGAAACACCATATATTTT	CSVASHSGNTIYF
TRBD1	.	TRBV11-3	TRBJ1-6	TGTGCCAGCAGCCCGGGACAGGGAAATTCACCCCTCCACTTT	CASSPGQGNSPLHF
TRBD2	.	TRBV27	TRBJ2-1	TGTGCCAGCAGTTCCTACGGGACTAGCGGGAGAAATGAGCAGTTCTTC	CASSSYGTSGRNEQFF
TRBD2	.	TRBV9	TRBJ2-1	TGTGCCAGCAGCGTAGCTCCTACTAGCGTTGAGCAGTTCTTC	CASSVAPTSVEQFF
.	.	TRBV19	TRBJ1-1	TGTGCCAGTAGACAGCCAAAGAACACTGAAGCTTTCTTT	CASRQPKNTEAFF
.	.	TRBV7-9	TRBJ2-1	TGTGCCAGCAGGAAGGTGGGGGGAAATGACAATGAGCAGTTCTTC	CASRKVGGNDNEQFF
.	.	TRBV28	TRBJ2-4	TGTGCCAGCAGTTTGATGGGCGGGGCAGGTCAGGGCAAAAACATTCAGTACTTC	CASSLMGGAGQGKNIQYF
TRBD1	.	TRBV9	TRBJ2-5	TGTGCCAGCAGCGTAGGCGCAGGGGGACAGACCCAGTACTTC	CASSVGAGGQTQYF
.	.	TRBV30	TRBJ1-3	TGTGCCTGGAGTGTACGGGGTCCGAGTGGCTCTGGAAACACCATATATTTT	CAWSVRGPSGSGNTIYF
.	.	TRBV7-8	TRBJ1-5	TGTGCCAGCAGCCGCGGGGGGGCTGGACAGCCCCAGCATTTT	CASSRGGAGQPQHF
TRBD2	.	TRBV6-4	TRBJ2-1	TGTGCCAGCAGCGATACTGAGGGACTAGCGGGAGGGAATGAGCAGTTCTTC	CASSDTEGLAGGNEQFF